Listed below are T cell receptor beta chains from one sample, sequenced in a study of cytomegalovirus exposure and HLA in healthy donors. The method was immunoSEQ multiplex PCR; TCRdb's version includes in-frame clones alone and lacks a portion of them. The table lists around 200,000 clones, roughly 77% of them singletons, with about 4.4% in the top ten. The sequenced material came from PBMCs. These receptors came from a man aged 25 to 40 in good health and CMV-seropositive. CDR3s include the opening cysteine and the closing phenylalanine or tryptophan. A D gene is named only where the DNA matches it firmly. The size field is filled for only some rows; it gives once, few, many or a size class.

length | J | D | V | size | CDR3 | DNA
15 | TRBJ2-1 | TRBD2 | TRBV5-1 | - | CASTLAGGPVNEQFF | TGCGCCAGCACCTTAGCGGGAGGGCCGGTCAATGAGCAGTTCTTC
14 | TRBJ2-3 | - | TRBV28 | - | CASSFGGAGDTQYF | TGTGCCAGCAGTTTTGGGGGCGCAGGAGATACGCAGTATTTT
15 | TRBJ2-1 | TRBD1 | TRBV5-1 | - | CASTRTGGTNNEQFF | TGCGCCAGCACAAGGACAGGGGGCACCAACAATGAGCAGTTCTTC
15 | TRBJ1-2 | TRBD1 | TRBV5-6 | - | CASSLGGQTPYGYTF | TGTGCCAGCAGCTTGGGGGGACAGACCCCCTATGGCTACACCTTC
14 | TRBJ2-1 | - | TRBV28 | - | CASSLRQTYNEQFF | TGTGCCAGCAGTTTGAGGCAGACCTACAATGAGCAGTTCTTC
16 | TRBJ2-7 | - | TRBV11-2 | - | CASSPAQTRKSYEQYF | TGTGCCAGCAGCCCCGCGCAAACCCGAAAATCCTACGAGCAGTACTTC
16 | TRBJ2-3 | TRBD2 | TRBV19 | few | CASSIGRGGSTDTQYF | TGTGCCAGTAGTATTGGACGGGGGGGCAGCACAGATACGCAGTATTTT
17 | TRBJ2-1 | - | TRBV4-3 | few | CASSQGSIARLYNEQFF | TGCGCCAGCAGCCAAGGGAGCATAGCGAGGCTCTACAATGAGCAGTTCTTC
19 | TRBJ2-3 | TRBD1 | TRBV9 | - | CASSVGTGGSLVSTDTQYF | TGTGCCAGCAGCGTTGGGACAGGGGGCTCACTGGTGAGCACAGATACGCAGTATTTT
12 | TRBJ2-3 | - | TRBV29-1 | - | CSAKKGGDTQYF | TGCAGCGCTAAGAAAGGGGGAGATACGCAGTATTTT
12 | TRBJ2-7 | - | TRBV14 | - | CASSQGGAPLYF | TGTGCCAGCAGCCAGGGCGGGGCCCCTTTGTACTTC
15 | TRBJ2-7 | TRBD2 | TRBV11-3 | - | CASSPSSGRLHEQYF | TGTGCCAGCAGCCCCTCTAGCGGGAGGCTGCACGAGCAGTACTTC
13 | TRBJ1-2 | - | TRBV19 | - | CASSTGVGYGYTF | TGTGCCAGTAGTACCGGAGTGGGCTATGGCTACACCTTC
16 | TRBJ2-5 | - | TRBV14 | - | CASSRLAAVYQETQYF | TGTGCCAGCAGCCGGCTCGCGGCTGTGTACCAAGAGACCCAGTACTTC
15 | TRBJ2-2 | - | TRBV7-9 | - | CASTPLSQSTGELFF | TGTGCCAGCACCCCCCTCTCGCAGTCCACCGGGGAGCTGTTTTTT
15 | TRBJ2-7 | - | TRBV11-2 | few | CASRRRDQRLVEQYF | TGTGCCAGCAGGCGACGTGATCAAAGACTAGTAGAGCAGTACTTC
14 | TRBJ1-2 | TRBD1 | TRBV15 | - | CATSGVGQLYGYTF | TGTGCCACCAGCGGTGTGGGACAGCTCTATGGCTACACCTTC
15 | TRBJ2-7 | TRBD2 | TRBV11-2 | few | CASSPTSGTSYEQYF | TGTGCCAGCAGCCCGACTAGCGGGACTTCCTACGAGCAGTACTTC
16 | TRBJ2-5 | - | TRBV7-3 | - | CASSLNPGLSQETQYF | TGTGCCAGCAGCTTAAATCCGGGACTCTCCCAAGAGACCCAGTACTTC
15 | TRBJ1-1 | - | TRBV19 | many | CASSIVGRENTEAFF | TGTGCCAGTAGTATAGTTGGCAGGGAGAACACTGAAGCTTTCTTT
11 | TRBJ2-7 | - | TRBV6-6 | - | CASSYANEQYF | TGTGCCAGCAGTTACGCGAACGAGCAGTACTTC
15 | TRBJ2-3 | TRBD2 | TRBV5-4 | - | CASSSKREGQDTQYF | TGTGCCAGCAGCTCAAAGCGGGAGGGCCAAGATACGCAGTATTTT
15 | TRBJ1-1 | - | TRBV6-5 | - | CASSLGRTLNTEAFF | TGTGCCAGCAGCCTAGGTCGCACATTGAACACTGAAGCTTTCTTT
14 | TRBJ2-7 | TRBD2 | TRBV7-7 | - | CASSPQAGDYEQYF | TGTGCTAGCAGCCCCCAAGCGGGGGACTACGAGCAGTACTTC
16 | TRBJ2-1 | TRBD2 | TRBV5-4 | - | CASSARGGRANNEQFF | TGTGCCAGCAGCGCCCGAGGCGGGAGGGCGAACAATGAGCAGTTCTTC
16 | TRBJ2-7 | TRBD1 | TRBV14 | few | CASSQIGTALSYEQYF | TGTGCCAGCAGCCAAATTGGGACAGCCCTCTCCTACGAGCAGTACTTC
15 | TRBJ2-7 | TRBD2 | TRBV30 | once | CAWSVQVAGGQEQYF | TGTGCCTGGAGTGTACAAGTAGCGGGGGGGCAAGAGCAGTACTTC
14 | TRBJ1-6 | TRBD1 | TRBV30 | - | CAWSVGTDNSPLHF | TGTGCCTGGAGTGTAGGGACAGATAATTCACCCCTCCACTTT
16 | TRBJ2-7 | TRBD2 | TRBV5-6 | - | CASSSRTSGRPYEQYF | TGTGCCAGCAGCTCACGGACTAGCGGGAGACCATACGAGCAGTACTTC
11 | TRBJ2-1 | - | TRBV2 | - | CASSQLYEQFF | TGTGCCAGCAGCCAACTATATGAGCAGTTCTTC
13 | TRBJ2-4 | TRBD1 | TRBV29-1 | - | CSVEQGAKNIQYF | TGCAGCGTAGAACAGGGGGCCAAAAACATTCAGTACTTC
16 | TRBJ2-7 | - | TRBV10-1 | - | CASRSDRLWGNYEQYF | TGCGCCAGCAGAAGCGACAGGTTGTGGGGAAACTACGAGCAGTACTTC
15 | TRBJ2-2 | TRBD1 | TRBV5-1 | - | CASSFRTGRAGELFF | TGCGCCAGCAGCTTCAGGACAGGGCGGGCCGGGGAGCTGTTTTTT
13 | TRBJ1-2 | TRBD1 | TRBV7-2 | - | CASSSRTGSGYTF | TGTGCCAGCAGCTCCCGGACAGGGAGTGGCTACACCTTC
13 | TRBJ2-5 | - | TRBV10-3 | few | CAIKDSFQETQYF | TGTGCCATCAAAGACAGTTTCCAAGAGACCCAGTACTTC
17 | TRBJ1-1 | TRBD1 | TRBV19 | - | CASSASDRGLLNTEAFF | TGTGCCAGTAGTGCCTCGGACAGGGGGCTCCTGAACACTGAAGCTTTCTTT
15 | TRBJ2-1 | - | TRBV5-6 | once | CASSLEPQEYNEQFF | TGTGCCAGCAGCTTGGAACCACAGGAATACAATGAGCAGTTCTTC
17 | TRBJ2-7 | TRBD2 | TRBV28 | - | CASSPPRGTSGSYEQYF | TGTGCCAGCAGTCCACCTAGGGGGACTAGCGGGAGCTACGAGCAGTACTTC
14 | TRBJ1-4 | TRBD1 | TRBV27 | - | CASSRQGRYEKLFF | TGTGCCAGCAGCCGACAGGGCCGTTACGAAAAACTGTTTTTT
15 | TRBJ2-7 | TRBD1 | TRBV28 | - | CASSFGTGGRYEQYF | TGTGCCAGCAGTTTCGGGACAGGGGGCAGGTACGAGCAGTACTTC
15 | TRBJ2-1 | TRBD2 | TRBV6-5 | - | CASSYGTSGIREQFF | TGTGCCAGCAGTTACGGGACTAGCGGGATTCGCGAGCAGTTCTTC
14 | TRBJ1-2 | TRBD1 | TRBV19 | - | CASSPDRVSWGYTF | TGTGCCAGTAGTCCGGACAGGGTTTCATGGGGCTACACCTTC
15 | TRBJ1-2 | TRBD1 | TRBV6-5 | - | CASSYSGQGTYGYTF | TGTGCCAGCAGTTACTCGGGACAGGGGACCTATGGCTACACCTTC
15 | TRBJ1-5 | - | TRBV10-1 | once | CASSEPGERNQPQHF | TGCGCCAGCAGTGAGCCCGGGGAACGCAATCAGCCCCAGCATTTT
11 | TRBJ2-1 | - | TRBV6-5 | once | CASSLSNEQFF | TGTGCCAGCAGCCTTTCGAATGAGCAGTTCTTC
13 | TRBJ2-7 | - | TRBV7-2 | - | CASSPRGTYEQYF | TGTGCCAGCAGCCCCAGAGGGACCTACGAGCAGTACTTC
16 | TRBJ2-5 | TRBD2 | TRBV7-9 | once | CASSLEIGREQETQYF | TGTGCCAGCAGCTTAGAGATAGGGAGGGAGCAAGAGACCCAGTACTTC
15 | TRBJ2-5 | TRBD2 | TRBV5-6 | - | CASSPRRGLGETQYF | TGTGCCAGCAGCCCGAGGCGGGGACTAGGAGAGACCCAGTACTTC